A selection of T cell receptor beta chains follows, all from one sample in a study of blood T cell repertoires in COVID-19. Profiled with immunoSEQ multiplex PCR; TCRdb holds only in-frame clones, not every one. The sample shows hundreds of thousands of clones, about nine tenths of them seen only once. The sample comprised peripheral blood. These receptors all stem from a woman under 40 with active or convalescent COVID-19. Both conserved end residues are part of each CDR3. Size values are once, few and many counts, or a class for expanded clones, and some rows have none.

cdr3_aa: CASSLGAGMNTEAFF
clone_size: NA
v_call: TRBV5-4
j_call: TRBJ1-1

cdr3_aa: CASSKSGDNYNEQFF
clone_size: NA
v_call: TRBV7-2
j_call: TRBJ2-1

cdr3_aa: CASSPSLGNTIYF
clone_size: once
v_call: TRBV18
j_call: TRBJ1-3

cdr3_aa: CASSLVGMAGELFF
clone_size: NA
v_call: TRBV5-6
j_call: TRBJ2-2

cdr3_aa: CAISVATGAGTEAFF
clone_size: NA
v_call: TRBV10-3
j_call: TRBJ1-1

cdr3_aa: CASSAGQGYEQYF
clone_size: NA
v_call: TRBV19
j_call: TRBJ2-7

cdr3_aa: CASSPLGGEAPYTEAFF
clone_size: NA
v_call: TRBV18
j_call: TRBJ1-1

cdr3_aa: CASSSQGQGGKLNEKLFF
clone_size: NA
v_call: TRBV19
j_call: TRBJ1-4

cdr3_aa: CASSIPGSSNQPQHF
clone_size: NA
v_call: TRBV19
j_call: TRBJ1-5

cdr3_aa: CASRGQETEAFF
clone_size: NA
v_call: TRBV5-4
j_call: TRBJ1-1

cdr3_aa: CAWSVASNYGYTF
clone_size: NA
v_call: TRBV30
j_call: TRBJ1-2

cdr3_aa: CASSVSGGYEQYF
clone_size: NA
v_call: TRBV2
j_call: TRBJ2-7

cdr3_aa: CAISESGTSGETQYF
clone_size: NA
v_call: TRBV10-3
j_call: TRBJ2-5

cdr3_aa: CATWTGYNSPLHF
clone_size: NA
v_call: TRBV6-6
j_call: TRBJ1-6

cdr3_aa: CASRSGGMAQPQHF
clone_size: NA
v_call: TRBV10-2
j_call: TRBJ1-5

cdr3_aa: CSVENLRGVSQYF
clone_size: NA
v_call: TRBV29-1
j_call: TRBJ2-5

cdr3_aa: CASSLGQGGSPLHF
clone_size: NA
v_call: TRBV5-1
j_call: TRBJ1-6

cdr3_aa: CASSPDREGRETQYF
clone_size: NA
v_call: TRBV5-1
j_call: TRBJ2-5

cdr3_aa: CASSEGSGSNEQFF
clone_size: NA
v_call: TRBV6-4
j_call: TRBJ2-1

cdr3_aa: CASKGRVDTEAFF
clone_size: NA
v_call: TRBV19
j_call: TRBJ1-1

cdr3_aa: CASTSWTANYGYTF
clone_size: NA
v_call: TRBV27
j_call: TRBJ1-2

cdr3_aa: CASSLVGTPTEDDGYTF
clone_size: NA
v_call: TRBV5-1
j_call: TRBJ1-2

cdr3_aa: CASSLLSGTGSMEQYF
clone_size: NA
v_call: TRBV5-1
j_call: TRBJ2-7

cdr3_aa: CASTGHSNTEAFF
clone_size: NA
v_call: TRBV6-5
j_call: TRBJ1-1

cdr3_aa: CASSLNSRGSGNTIYF
clone_size: NA
v_call: TRBV7-8
j_call: TRBJ1-3

cdr3_aa: CASSPRFSGEQYF
clone_size: NA
v_call: TRBV7-7
j_call: TRBJ2-7

cdr3_aa: CASSPRGLDPGELFF
clone_size: once
v_call: TRBV18
j_call: TRBJ2-2

cdr3_aa: CASSSRTSGSIGPDTQYF
clone_size: NA
v_call: TRBV5-1
j_call: TRBJ2-3

cdr3_aa: CASKFGTVGETQYF
clone_size: NA
v_call: TRBV5-4
j_call: TRBJ2-5

cdr3_aa: CASSKNRGFTEAFF
clone_size: NA
v_call: TRBV6-5
j_call: TRBJ1-1

cdr3_aa: CASSNPQDGYTF
clone_size: few
v_call: TRBV5-1
j_call: TRBJ1-2

cdr3_aa: CASSVTGWDGYTF
clone_size: NA
v_call: TRBV7-2
j_call: TRBJ1-2

cdr3_aa: CASSINSGQINTEAFF
clone_size: NA
v_call: TRBV19
j_call: TRBJ1-1

cdr3_aa: CAISERESSYEQYF
clone_size: NA
v_call: TRBV10-3
j_call: TRBJ2-7

cdr3_aa: CASRPGVTGNTIYF
clone_size: NA
v_call: TRBV5-1
j_call: TRBJ1-3

cdr3_aa: CASSLALGQPNTGELFF
clone_size: NA
v_call: TRBV7-9
j_call: TRBJ2-2

cdr3_aa: CASSPGGDTIYF
clone_size: NA
v_call: TRBV4-1
j_call: TRBJ1-3

cdr3_aa: CASSQDRAETQYF
clone_size: NA
v_call: TRBV14
j_call: TRBJ2-5

cdr3_aa: CASSRGMGYGYTF
clone_size: many
v_call: TRBV19
j_call: TRBJ1-2

cdr3_aa: CATSAGGFSQPQHF
clone_size: once
v_call: TRBV24-1
j_call: TRBJ1-5

cdr3_aa: CASSLGTAGAYEQYF
clone_size: NA
v_call: TRBV5-4
j_call: TRBJ2-7

cdr3_aa: CASSSGTGAYNTEAFF
clone_size: NA
v_call: TRBV5-1
j_call: TRBJ1-1

cdr3_aa: CASSNSGVGELFF
clone_size: NA
v_call: TRBV6-4
j_call: TRBJ2-2

cdr3_aa: CASSSTPTSGSSYNEQFF
clone_size: NA
v_call: TRBV5-1
j_call: TRBJ2-1

cdr3_aa: CASTKLGLNEQFF
clone_size: NA
v_call: TRBV12-3/TRBV12-4
j_call: TRBJ2-1

cdr3_aa: CASSPGGSETQYF
clone_size: NA
v_call: TRBV6-2/TRBV6-3
j_call: TRBJ2-5

cdr3_aa: CASADSHYNEQFF
clone_size: once
v_call: TRBV6-4
j_call: TRBJ2-1

cdr3_aa: CASRQGNYGYTF
clone_size: NA
v_call: TRBV6-5
j_call: TRBJ1-2